The sequence of this TCR beta chain was determined in a study of STAT5B mutations in CD4+ large granular lymphocyte leukemia. Overall study results and limits: Main leukemic clonotypes were patient-specific, but about 25% appeared at low frequency elsewhere.

Details on this clone: As yet, its antigen is unknown.

The survey-level immunoSEQ assay was used. Using immunoSEQ multiplex PCR, the repertoire was profiled, and TCRdb retains in-frame clones only, with some absent. The data hold roughly 40,000 clones, with roughly 76% observed a single time. Germline CDR1 and CDR2: MDHEN and SYDVKM. The CDR3 length is 12 residues. V was trimmed by 5 bases and J by 2 bases, leaving 6 bases between them. The chain has TRBV28 and TRBJ1-2; D unclear. The source is a human donor in good health. Sequenced material: CD4+ T cells from blood buffy coats. The DNA for the CDR3 is TGTGCCAGCAGTATCGCCAACTATGGCTACACCTTC. Translation: CASSIANYGYTF.